This TCR beta chain stems from a study of T cells in Graves' hyperthyroidism and ophthalmopathy. The CDR3 regions of TCR beta were amplified from RNA transcripts. RT-PCR in the first round (using the HTBI primer set) targeted the TCR CDR3. MiXCR, applied by TCRdb to the multiplex PCR reads, yields one record per CDR3 protein. The sample has 600,000 or so distinct CDR3 sequences; more than 13% are singletons. V was cut by 3 bases and J by 7 bases, with 13 bases left in between. Germline V CDR1 and CDR2: MGHRA, YSYEKL. There are 14 residues in the CDR3. Patients affected by ophthalmopathy presented a Clinical Activity Score of at least 3, a NOSPECS grade of at least 4, and disease duration below 3 months. Diagnoses rested on clinical symptoms, serum thyroxine and TRAb, thyroid ultrasound and orbital computed tomography. This clonotype was observed many times.

This clonotype was obtained from a woman under 30 with Graves' ophthalmopathy. The genes are TRBV4-1 and TRBJ2-1; a weak D match, TRBD2 (6 bases). The specimen sequenced was blood. The CDR3 protein is CASSHARTINEQFF. The CDR3 DNA reads TGCGCCAGCAGCCACGCCCGGACTATTAATGAGCAGTTCTTC.